The sequence of this TCR beta chain was determined in a study of blood T cells in healthy people across ages. About the study: In model experiments, template switching was able to capture about one barcoded beta molecule for every two T cells that were present. Notes on the study in general: TCR beta diversity tracked closely with naive T cell percentage. Diversity estimates from one million T cells were considered underestimates.

Extraction yielded at least 6 micrograms of total RNA per sample. The sample holds many counts of this clonotype. Its target is unknown. A sample-barcoded 5' primer and a J-beta primer mix were used in a second PCR of roughly 7 to 11 cycles. In TCRdb, the 5' RACE reads were re-called with MiXCR into one record per CDR3 protein. The data show hundreds of thousands of distinct CDR3 sequences, with 35% to 50% seen just once and roughly 30% held by the top ten. Germline values: CDR1 LNHNV, CDR2 YYDKDF (reference sequence). The CDR3 runs 13 residues. With 3 bases removed from V and 3 bases from J, the gap between germline ends came to 9 bases.

The chain uses TRBV15 and TRBJ2-7; no reliable D call. The sequenced material came from blood. The source of this sequence is a man of 80 years or more in good health. CDR3 sequence: CATSRANSYEQYF. Here the CDR3 DNA reads TGTGCCACCAGCAGGGCCAACAGCTACGAGCAGTACTTC.